This T cell receptor beta chain was found in a study of CD4 T cells in relation to SARS-CoV-2 and coronaviruses. Study background: Median patient age was approximately 40 years, spanning 21 to 72 years.

J was trimmed by 3 bases and V by 2 bases; bases with no gene match: 11. In germline, CDR1 is SQVTM, CDR2 ANQGSEA. The CDR3 has 16 residues. Deep TCR-beta sequencing used DNA from uncultured naive and memory CD4+ T cells. Profiled with immunoSEQ multiplex PCR; TCRdb holds only in-frame clones, not every one. Counted here are approximately 50,000 clones, about 90% occurring once; the ten biggest clones make up 0.3% to 0.5%. The sequenced material came from naive CD4+ T cells from PBMCs. Subset meaning: naive CD4+ T cells isolated by negative enrichment. The rearrangement uses TRBV29-1 and TRBJ2-3, with 7 nucleotides matching TRBD2. This receptor was identified in an adult with COVID-19. CDR3 DNA: TGCAGCGTTGAATCCAGCGGGGCTGGTACGACAGATACGCAGTATTTT. The encoded protein is CSVESSGAGTTDTQYF.